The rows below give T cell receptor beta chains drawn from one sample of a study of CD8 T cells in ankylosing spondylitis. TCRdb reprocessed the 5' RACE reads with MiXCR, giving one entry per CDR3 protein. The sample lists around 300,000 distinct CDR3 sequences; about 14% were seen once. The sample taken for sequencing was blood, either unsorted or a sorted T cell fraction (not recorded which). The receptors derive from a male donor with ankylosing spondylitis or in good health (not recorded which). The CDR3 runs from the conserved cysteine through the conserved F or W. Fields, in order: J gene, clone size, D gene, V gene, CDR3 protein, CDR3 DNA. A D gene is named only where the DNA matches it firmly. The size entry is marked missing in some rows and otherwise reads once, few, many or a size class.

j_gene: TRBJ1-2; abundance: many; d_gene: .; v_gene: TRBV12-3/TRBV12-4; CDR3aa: CASSLRGAGYTF; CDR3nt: TGTGCCAGCAGTTTAAGAGGGGCTGGCTACACCTTC
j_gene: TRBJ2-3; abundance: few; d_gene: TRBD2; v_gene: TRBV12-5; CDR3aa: CASAWDLGGDTQYF; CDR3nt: TGTGCTAGTGCCTGGGACCTCGGGGGGGATACGCAGTATTTT
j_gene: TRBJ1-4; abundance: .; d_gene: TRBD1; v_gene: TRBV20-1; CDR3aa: CSASDGQGAEKLFF; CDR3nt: TGCAGTGCTAGTGACGGACAGGGGGCTGAAAAACTGTTTTTT
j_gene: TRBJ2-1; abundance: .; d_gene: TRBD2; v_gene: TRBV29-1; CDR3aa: CSVALLAAREQFF; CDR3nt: TGCAGCGTTGCCCTACTAGCGGCCAGGGAGCAGTTCTTC
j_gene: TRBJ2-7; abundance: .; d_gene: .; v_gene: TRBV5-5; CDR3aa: CASSLAPTGDSYEQYF; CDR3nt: TGTGCCAGCAGCTTGGCTCCAACGGGAGACTCCTACGAGCAGTACTTC
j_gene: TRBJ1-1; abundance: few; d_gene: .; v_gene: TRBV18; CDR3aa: CASSPLTQNTEAFF; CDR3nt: TGTGCCAGCTCACCGCTAACACAGAACACTGAAGCTTTCTTT
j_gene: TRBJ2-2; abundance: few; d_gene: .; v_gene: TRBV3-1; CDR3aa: CASSNGGLTGELFF; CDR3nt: TGTGCCAGCAGCAACGGGGGGCTGACCGGGGAGCTGTTTTTT
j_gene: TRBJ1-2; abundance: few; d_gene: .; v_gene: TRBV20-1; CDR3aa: CSAGGGKGDYGYTF; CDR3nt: TGCAGTGCTGGGGGGGGGAAAGGGGACTATGGCTACACCTTC
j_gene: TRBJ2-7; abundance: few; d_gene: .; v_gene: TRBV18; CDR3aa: CASSHGRGTYEQYF; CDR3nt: TGTGCCAGCTCCCACGGGCGGGGCACCTACGAGCAGTACTTC
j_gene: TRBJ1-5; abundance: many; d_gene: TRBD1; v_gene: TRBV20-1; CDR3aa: CSVISGQGSQPQHF; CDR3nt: TGCAGTGTTATATCGGGACAGGGGTCCCAGCCCCAGCATTTT
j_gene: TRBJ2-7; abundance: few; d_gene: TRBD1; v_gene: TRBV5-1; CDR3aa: CASRHRQGGSYEQYF; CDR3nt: TGCGCCAGCAGACATCGACAGGGCGGCTCCTACGAGCAGTACTTC
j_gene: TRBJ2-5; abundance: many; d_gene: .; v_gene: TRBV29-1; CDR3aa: CSVDGTLLETQYF; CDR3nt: TGCAGCGTTGATGGTACGCTCCTGGAGACCCAGTACTTC
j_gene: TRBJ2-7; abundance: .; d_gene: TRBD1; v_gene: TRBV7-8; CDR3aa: CASSLGQGVPYEQYF; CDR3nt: TGTGCCAGCAGCTTAGGACAGGGGGTGCCCTACGAGCAGTACTTC
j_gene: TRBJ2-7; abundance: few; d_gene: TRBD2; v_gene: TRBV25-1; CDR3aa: CASSAGGSPWSEQYF; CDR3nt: TGTGCCAGCAGTGCGGGCGGGAGTCCTTGGAGCGAGCAGTACTTC
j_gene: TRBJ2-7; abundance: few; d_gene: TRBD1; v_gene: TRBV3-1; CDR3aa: CASSQTGENEQYF; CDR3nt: TGTGCCAGCAGCCAGACAGGGGAGAACGAGCAGTACTTC
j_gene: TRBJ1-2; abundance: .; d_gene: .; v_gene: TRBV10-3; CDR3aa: CAISDRRYYGYTF; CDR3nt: TGTGCCATCAGTGACAGGCGATACTATGGCTACACCTTC
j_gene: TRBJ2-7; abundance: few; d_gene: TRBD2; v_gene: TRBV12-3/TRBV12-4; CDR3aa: CASSMMGGPEEQYF; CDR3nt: TGTGCCAGCAGCATGATGGGAGGGCCTGAAGAGCAGTACTTC
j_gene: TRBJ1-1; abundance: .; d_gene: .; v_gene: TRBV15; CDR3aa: CATSIPGSSGEAFF; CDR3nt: TGTGCCACCAGCATTCCGGGTTCCAGTGGGGAAGCTTTCTTT
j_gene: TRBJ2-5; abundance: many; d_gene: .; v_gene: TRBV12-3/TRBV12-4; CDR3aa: CASSLRDAPTQYF; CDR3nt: TGTGCCAGCAGTTTAAGGGACGCTCCTACTCAGTACTTC
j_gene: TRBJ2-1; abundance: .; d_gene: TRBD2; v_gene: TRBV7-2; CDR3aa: CASSSGGGLEQFF; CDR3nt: TGTGCCAGCAGCAGCGGGGGGGGGCTGGAGCAGTTCTTC
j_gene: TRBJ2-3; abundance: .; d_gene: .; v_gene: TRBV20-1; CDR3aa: CSAPPAGTTDTQYF; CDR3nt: TGCAGTGCGCCGCCTGCGGGGACTACAGATACGCAGTATTTT
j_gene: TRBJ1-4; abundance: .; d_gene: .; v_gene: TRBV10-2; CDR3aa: CASSRDVNEKLFF; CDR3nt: TGCGCCAGCAGTCGGGACGTGAATGAAAAACTGTTTTTT
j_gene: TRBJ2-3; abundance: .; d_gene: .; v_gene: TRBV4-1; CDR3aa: CASSQSATDTQYF; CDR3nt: TGCGCCAGCAGCCAAAGCGCCACAGATACGCAGTATTTT
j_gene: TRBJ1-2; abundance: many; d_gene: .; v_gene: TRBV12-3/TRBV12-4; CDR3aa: CASSLGGLGGYTF; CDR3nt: TGTGCCAGCAGTTTAGGGGGACTAGGTGGCTACACCTTC
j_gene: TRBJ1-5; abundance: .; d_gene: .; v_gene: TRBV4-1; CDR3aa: CASSQDGDTYNQPQHF; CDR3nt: TGCGCCAGCAGCCAAGATGGGGACACCTATAATCAGCCCCAGCATTTT
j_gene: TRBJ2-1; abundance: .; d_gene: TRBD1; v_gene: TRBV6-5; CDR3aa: CASSYLPTRTGLYEQFF; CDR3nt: TGTGCCAGCAGTTACTTACCCACTCGGACAGGTCTGTATGAGCAGTTCTTC
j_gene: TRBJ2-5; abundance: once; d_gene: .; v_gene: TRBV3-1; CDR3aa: CASSQGYGSQETQYF; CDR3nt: TGTGCCAGCAGCCAAGGCTACGGTTCGCAAGAGACCCAGTACTTC
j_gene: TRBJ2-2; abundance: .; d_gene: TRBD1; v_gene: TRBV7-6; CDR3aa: CASTMTGGRTGELFF; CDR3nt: TGTGCCAGCACAATGACAGGGGGCCGCACCGGGGAGCTGTTCTTT
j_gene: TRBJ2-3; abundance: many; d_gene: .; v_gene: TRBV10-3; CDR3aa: CAIKYVGDTQYF; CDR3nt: TGTGCCATCAAGTACGTGGGAGATACGCAGTATTTT
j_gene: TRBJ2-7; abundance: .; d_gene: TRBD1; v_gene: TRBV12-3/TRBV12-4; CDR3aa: CASSPGTVNYEQYF; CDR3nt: TGTGCCAGCAGTCCGGGGACAGTGAACTACGAGCAGTACTTC
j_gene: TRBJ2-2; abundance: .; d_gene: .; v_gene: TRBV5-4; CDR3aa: CASQVKGLVSGELFF; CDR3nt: TGTGCCAGCCAAGTAAAAGGGTTGGTGTCCGGGGAGCTGTTTTTT
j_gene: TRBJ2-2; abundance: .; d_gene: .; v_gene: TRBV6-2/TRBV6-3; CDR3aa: CASRSGDLTGELFF; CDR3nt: TGTGCCAGCAGGTCCGGAGACCTAACCGGGGAGCTGTTTTTT
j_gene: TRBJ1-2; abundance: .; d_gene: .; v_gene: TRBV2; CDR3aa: CASSVEGVIKDYTF; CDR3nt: TGTGCCAGCAGCGTTGAAGGGGTCATAAAGGATTACACCTTC
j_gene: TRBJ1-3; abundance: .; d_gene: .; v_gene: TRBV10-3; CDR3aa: CAISPGGPIYF; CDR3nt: TGTGCCATCAGTCCCGGTGGCCCCATATATTTT
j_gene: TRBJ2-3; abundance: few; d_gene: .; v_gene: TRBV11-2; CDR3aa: CASSLDRGAPGDTQYF; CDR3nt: TGTGCCAGCAGCTTAGATCGGGGGGCCCCGGGGGATACGCAGTATTTT
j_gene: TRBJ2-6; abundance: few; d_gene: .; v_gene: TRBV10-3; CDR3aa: CAISADVSGANVLTF; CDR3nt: TGTGCCATCAGTGCGGATGTCTCTGGGGCCAACGTCCTGACTTTC
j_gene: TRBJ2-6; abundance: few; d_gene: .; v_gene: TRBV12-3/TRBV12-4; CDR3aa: CASSFDVSGANVLTF; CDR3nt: TGTGCCAGCAGTTTCGACGTCTCTGGGGCCAACGTCCTGACTTTC
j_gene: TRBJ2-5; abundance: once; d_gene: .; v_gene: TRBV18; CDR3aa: CASSPPKTPQETQYF; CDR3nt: TGTGCCAGCTCACCACCGAAAACACCGCAAGAGACCCAGTACTTC
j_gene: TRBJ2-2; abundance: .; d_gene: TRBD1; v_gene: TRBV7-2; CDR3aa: CASSWTGAYSTGELFF; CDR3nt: TGTGCCAGCAGCTGGACAGGGGCCTATAGCACCGGGGAGCTGTTTTTT
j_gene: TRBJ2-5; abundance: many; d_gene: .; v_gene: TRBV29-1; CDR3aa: CSWAEPQETQYF; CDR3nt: TGCAGCTGGGCGGAACCCCAAGAGACCCAGTACTTC
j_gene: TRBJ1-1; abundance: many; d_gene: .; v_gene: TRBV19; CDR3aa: CASSITPGNTEAFF; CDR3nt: TGTGCCAGTAGTATAACTCCGGGGAACACTGAAGCTTTCTTT
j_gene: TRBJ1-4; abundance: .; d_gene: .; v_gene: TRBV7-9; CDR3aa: CASSLERGEKLFF; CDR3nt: TGTGCCAGCAGCTTAGAGCGGGGGGAAAAACTGTTTTTT
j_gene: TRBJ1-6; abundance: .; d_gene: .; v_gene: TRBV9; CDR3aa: CASSVGEGNSPLHF; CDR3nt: TGTGCCAGCAGCGTAGGAGAGGGTAATTCACCCCTCCACTTT
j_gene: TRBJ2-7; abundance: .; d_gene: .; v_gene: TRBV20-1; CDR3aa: CSARLDSPYEQYF; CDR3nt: TGCAGTGCTAGATTGGACAGCCCCTACGAGCAGTACTTC
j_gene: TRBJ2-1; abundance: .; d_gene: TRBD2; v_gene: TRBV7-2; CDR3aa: CASSLSGGHNEQFF; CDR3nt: TGTGCCAGCAGCTTGAGCGGGGGACACAATGAGCAGTTCTTC